A single sample is the source of the 4 T cell receptor beta chains below, sequenced in a study of regulatory and conventional T cells in RAG deficiency. Clones were sequenced by immunoSEQ multiplex PCR, and TCRdb holds only the in-frame ones, with some missing. The table shows some 31,000 clones, with nearly 95% occurring only once. The sorted conventional CD4+ T cells were CD25-low and CD127-high, with genomic DNA sequenced. These sequences were also reported in another study, on regulatory T cells. That investigation notes: The PCR used 52 TRBV and 13 TRBJ primers.

Sequencing was performed on CD25- CD4+ T cells sorted from blood. The receptors were gathered from a human donor in good health.

The chain has TRBV19 and TRBJ2-7; D possibly corresponds to TRBD1 (7 bases). This CDR3 is built from 16 residues. In germline, CDR1 is LNHDA, CDR2 SQIVND (reference sequence). Between the trimmed V and J ends, which lost 5 bases and 4 bases, there was a span of 21 bases. The CDR3 here is CASSWRWGDSVYEQYF. The CDR3 bases are TGTGCCAGTAGTTGGAGATGGGGGGACAGCGTTTACGAGCAGTACTTC.

CDR3 sequence: CASSPEKGGWTKTNEKLFF. The CDR3 nucleotides read TGTGCCAGCAGCCCCGAGAAAGGAGGGTGGACAAAAACTAATGAAAAACTGTTTTTT. The chain couples TRBV7-8 to TRBJ1-4; D may be TRBD1 (5 bases). This CDR3 contains 19 residues. V lost 5 bases to trimming and J lost 1 base, with 23 bases between them. The germline V gene encodes CDR1 SGHVS and CDR2 FQNEAQ.

The J gene is TRBJ1-2, the V gene TRBV9; D is ambiguous. CDR1 is SGDLS and CDR2 is YYNGEE in the germline V gene. V was clipped by 0 bases and J by 2 bases, with 8 bases between them. The CDR3 contains 14 residues. CDR3 in amino acids: CASSVAGRNYGYTF. CDR3 coding DNA: TGTGCCAGCAGCGTAGCGGGGAGAAACTATGGCTACACCTTC. Supplemented by reference TRBV9 and TRBJ1-2, the full variable domain reads DSGVTQTPKHLITATGQRVTLRCSPRSGDLSVYWYQQSLDQGLQFLIQYYNGEERAKGNILERFSAQQFPDLHSELNLSSLELGDSALYFCASSVAGRNYGYTFGSGTRLTVV.

J is TRBJ2-3 and V is TRBV7-7, with 8 bases identical to TRBD2. V shed 10 bases, J shed 5 bases, and the junction held 11 bases outside the gene matches. CDR1 and CDR2 (germline): SSHAT, FNYEAQ (reference sequence). The CDR3 runs to 14 residues. CDR3 region: CAIGGSGGIDTQYF. The CDR3, as DNA: TGTGCCATTGGGGGCAGCGGGGGTATAGATACGCAGTATTTT.